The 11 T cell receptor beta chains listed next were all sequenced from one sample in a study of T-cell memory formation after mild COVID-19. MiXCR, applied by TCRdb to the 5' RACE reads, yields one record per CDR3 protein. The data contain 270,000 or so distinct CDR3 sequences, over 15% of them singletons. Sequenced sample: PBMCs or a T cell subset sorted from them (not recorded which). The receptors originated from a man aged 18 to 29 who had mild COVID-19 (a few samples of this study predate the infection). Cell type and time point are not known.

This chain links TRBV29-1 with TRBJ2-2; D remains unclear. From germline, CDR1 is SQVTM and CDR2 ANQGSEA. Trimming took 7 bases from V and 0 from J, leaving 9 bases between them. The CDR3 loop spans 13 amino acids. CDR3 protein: CSGPDPNTGELFF. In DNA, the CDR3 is TGCAGCGGCCCCGACCCGAACACCGGGGAGCTGTTTTTT.

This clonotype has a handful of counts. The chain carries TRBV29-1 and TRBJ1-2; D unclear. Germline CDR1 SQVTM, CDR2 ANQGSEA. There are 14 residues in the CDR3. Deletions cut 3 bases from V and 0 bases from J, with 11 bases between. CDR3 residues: CSVEAEESNYGYTF. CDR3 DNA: TGCAGCGTTGAGGCTGAGGAGTCTAACTATGGCTACACCTTC.

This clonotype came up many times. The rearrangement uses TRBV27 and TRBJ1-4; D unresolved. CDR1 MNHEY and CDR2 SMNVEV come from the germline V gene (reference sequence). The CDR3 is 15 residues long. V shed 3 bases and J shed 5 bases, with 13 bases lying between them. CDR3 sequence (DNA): TGTGCCAGCAGTTTCATGCCAGACCGAAATGAAAAACTGTTTTTT. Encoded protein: CASSFMPDRNEKLFF.

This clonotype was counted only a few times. CDR3 protein: CASSLEVGTPYF. The CDR3 DNA reads TGTGCCAGCAGCTTAGAGGTCGGGACTCCTTACTTC. V gene TRBV7-2 combines with J gene TRBJ2-5, with a possible D match to TRBD2 (6 bases). The CDR3 consists of 12 residues. V lost 1 base and J lost 14, with 14 bases in between. The germline V gene encodes CDR1 SGHTA and CDR2 FQGNSA.

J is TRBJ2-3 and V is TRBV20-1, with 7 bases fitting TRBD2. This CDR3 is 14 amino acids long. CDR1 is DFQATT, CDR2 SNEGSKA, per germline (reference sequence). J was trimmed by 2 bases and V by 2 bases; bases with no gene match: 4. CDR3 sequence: CSARLAVLTDTQYF. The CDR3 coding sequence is TGCAGTGCTAGACTAGCGGTACTCACAGATACGCAGTATTTT.

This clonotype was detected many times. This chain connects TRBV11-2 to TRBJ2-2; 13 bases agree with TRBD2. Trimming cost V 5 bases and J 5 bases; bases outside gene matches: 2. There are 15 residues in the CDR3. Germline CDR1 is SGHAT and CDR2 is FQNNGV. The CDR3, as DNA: TGTGCCAGCAGCCCGACTAGCGGGGGGACCGGGGAGCTGTTTTTT. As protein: CASSPTSGGTGELFF.

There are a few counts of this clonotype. The CDR3 bases are TGTGCCAGCAGCTTATTCGGGGGCAACACAGATACGCAGTATTTT. This translates into CASSLFGGNTDTQYF. The J gene is TRBJ2-3, the V gene TRBV7-2; either TRBD1 or TRBD2 may supply D (6 bases each). CDR1 and CDR2 from the germline V gene are SGHTA and FQGNSA. The V and J ends lost 2 bases and 2 bases respectively, with 11 bases between them. The CDR3 consists of 15 residues. Looking up the rest from reference TRBV7-2 and TRBJ2-3 gives the full variable domain: GAGVSQSPSNKVTEKGKDVELRCDPISGHTALYWYRQSLGQGLEFLIYFQGNSAPDKSGLPSDRFSAERTGGSVSTLTIQRTQQEDSAVYLCASSLFGGNTDTQYFGPGTRLTVL.

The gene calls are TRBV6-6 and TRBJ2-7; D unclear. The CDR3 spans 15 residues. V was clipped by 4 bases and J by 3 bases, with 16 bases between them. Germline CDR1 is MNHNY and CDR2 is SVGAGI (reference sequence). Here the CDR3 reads CASSWSGTFIYEQYF. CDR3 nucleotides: TGTGCCAGCAGTTGGTCTGGCACATTCATCTACGAGCAGTACTTC.

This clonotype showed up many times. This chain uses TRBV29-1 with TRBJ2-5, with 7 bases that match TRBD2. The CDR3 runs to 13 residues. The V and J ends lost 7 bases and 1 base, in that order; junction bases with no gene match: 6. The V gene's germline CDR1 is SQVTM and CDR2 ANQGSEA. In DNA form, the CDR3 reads TGCAGCGCCCAGGGAGGGATCCAAGAGACCCAGTACTTC. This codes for CSAQGGIQETQYF.

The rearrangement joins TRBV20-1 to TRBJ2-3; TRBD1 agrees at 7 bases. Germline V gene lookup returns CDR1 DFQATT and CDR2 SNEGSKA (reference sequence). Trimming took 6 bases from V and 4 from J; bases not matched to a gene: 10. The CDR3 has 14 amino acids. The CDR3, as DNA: TGCAGTGCCCAACACAGGGGAGTGGCAGATACGCAGTATTTT. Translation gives CSAQHRGVADTQYF.

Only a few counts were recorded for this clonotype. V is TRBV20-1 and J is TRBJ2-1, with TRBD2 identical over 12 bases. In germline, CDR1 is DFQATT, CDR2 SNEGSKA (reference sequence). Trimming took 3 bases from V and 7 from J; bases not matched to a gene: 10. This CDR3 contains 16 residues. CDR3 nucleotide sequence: TGCAGTGCTAGGCCTAGCGGGGGGGCCTTATGGAATGAGCAGTTCTTC. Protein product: CSARPSGGALWNEQFF.